The 20 T cell receptor beta chains listed next were all sequenced from one sample in a study of cytomegalovirus exposure and HLA in healthy donors. Measured with immunoSEQ multiplex PCR; TCRdb has only the in-frame clones, and not every one. This table holds some 250,000 clones, around 89% found once. Sequences were obtained from PBMCs. The receptors were gathered from a woman aged 18-29 years in good health and CMV-seronegative.

This chain connects TRBV27 to TRBJ1-1; no reliable D call. The ends were cut back, 3 bases at V and 5 bases at J, with 7 bases in the middle. The length of the CDR3 is 12 residues. Germline CDR1 MNHEY, CDR2 SMNVEV (reference sequence). CDR3 residues: CASSFRVTEAFF. CDR3 sequence (DNA): TGTGCCAGCAGTTTTCGGGTTACTGAAGCTTTCTTT.

The rearrangement uses TRBV6-1 and TRBJ2-1, with a possible D match to TRBD2 (7 bases). V lost 7 bases and J 5 bases, leaving 15 bases between the germline ends. Germline V CDR1 and CDR2: MNHNS, SASEGT. This CDR3 is 14 amino acids long. The CDR3: CASNEAGANNEQFF. The CDR3, as DNA: TGTGCCAGCAACGAGGCGGGGGCAAACAATGAGCAGTTCTTC.

The chain recombines TRBV27 with TRBJ2-3; 7 bases line up with TRBD2. The CDR3 is made up of 16 amino acids. With V trimmed by 5 bases and J by 6 bases, 14 bases remained unmatched. Germline CDR1 and CDR2: MNHEY and SMNVEV (reference sequence). The CDR3, as DNA: TGTGCCAGCAGTCGAACCACCTGGGGGGGGGAGGATACGCAGTATTTT. This codes for CASSRTTWGGEDTQYF.

This chain connects TRBV21-1 to TRBJ2-7; the table's D gene call, TRBD1, was not cross checked with the DNA. TRBV21-1 is tagged as a pseudogene. CDR3 length: 14 amino acids. The CDR3 reads CASSPGFQPYEQYV. The CDR3 DNA is TGTGCCAGCAGTCCAGGCTTCCAGCCCTACGAGCAGTACGTC.

This chain connects TRBV2 to TRBJ2-5; D is unresolved. CDR1 and CDR2 from the germline V gene are SNHLY and FYNNEI. Trimming pared 5 bases from V and 4 bases from J, leaving 5 bases between. CDR3 length: 11 residues. The DNA for the CDR3 is TGTGCCAGCAGTCTTAGAGAGACCCAGTACTTC. Protein sequence: CASSLRETQYF.

The chain has TRBV7-9 and TRBJ1-5, with D hard to call. Germline CDR1 is SEHNR and CDR2 is FQNEAQ (reference sequence). V lost 2 bases, J lost 7 bases, and 9 bases lay in between. CDR3 length equals 13 residues. CDR3 DNA sequence: TGTGCCAGCAGCTTACGACGGGAGCAGCCCCAGCATTTT. It encodes CASSLRREQPQHF.

V gene TRBV27 combines with J gene TRBJ2-1, with 8 bases matching TRBD2. V gave up 5 bases and J gave up 5 bases; unmatched junction bases: 11. The CDR3 sequence is 16 residues long. Germline V gives CDR1 MNHEY, CDR2 SMNVEV (reference sequence). The CDR3 reads CASSQFSGEYDNEQFF. Written as DNA, the CDR3 is TGTGCCAGCAGTCAATTTAGCGGGGAATACGACAATGAGCAGTTCTTC.

This chain links TRBV10-3 with TRBJ1-5; tentative D call: TRBD1 (5 bases). Germline V gene lookup returns CDR1 ENHRY and CDR2 SYGVKD. The CDR3 extends over 13 amino acids. V dropped 4 bases and J dropped 6 bases, with 10 bases sitting between them. The CDR3 sequence: CAISAQGGQPQHF. CDR3 in DNA: TGTGCCATCAGTGCCCAGGGAGGTCAGCCCCAGCATTTT.

In its sample, this clone was seen once. CDR3 sequence: CASSGDPKDRVNSPLHF. In DNA, the CDR3 is TGTGCCAGCAGCGGAGACCCAAAAGACAGGGTTAATTCACCCCTCCACTTT. The chain links TRBV9 to TRBJ1-6; the match to TRBD1 covers 7 bases. Germline loops: CDR1 SGDLS, CDR2 YYNGEE. Trimming at V came to 3 bases and at J to 6 bases, leaving 12 bases not matched to a gene. CDR3 size: 17 residues. Full variable domain (rest looked up from reference TRBV9 and TRBJ1-6): DSGVTQTPKHLITATGQRVTLRCSPRSGDLSVYWYQQSLDQGLQFLIQYYNGEERAKGNILERFSAQQFPDLHSELNLSSLELGDSALYFCASSGDPKDRVNSPLHFGNGTRLTVT.

The V call is TRBV28, the J call TRBJ2-1, with D tentatively TRBD1 (5 bases). Trimming removed 9 bases from V and 5 bases from J, with 20 bases in between. CDR1 MDHEN and CDR2 SYDVKM come from the germline V gene. The CDR3 totals 15 residues. The DNA of the CDR3 is TGTGCCAGTGGGCGAGAGGACAATAGGGACAATGAGCAGTTCTTC. It encodes CASGREDNRDNEQFF.

The chain uses TRBV9 and TRBJ1-4; D is unresolved. The CDR3 extends over 14 amino acids. Between the trimmed V and J ends, which lost 0 bases and 0 bases, there was a span of 3 bases. CDR1 is SGDLS and CDR2 is YYNGEE in the germline V gene. The CDR3 DNA sequence: TGTGCCAGCAGCGTAGCTGCAACTAATGAAAAACTGTTTTTT. Translating it yields CASSVAATNEKLFF.

This chain connects TRBV6-5 to TRBJ1-2; 8 bases align to TRBD1. Trimming at V came to 7 bases and at J to 3 bases, leaving 10 bases not matched to a gene. Germline CDR1 and CDR2: MNHEY and SVGAGI. The CDR3 contains 15 residues. The chain's CDR3 is CASKRLQQGDYGYTF. In nucleotides, the CDR3 is TGTGCCAGCAAGAGACTCCAACAGGGGGACTATGGCTACACCTTC.

The chain combines TRBV6-5 with TRBJ1-5; no definite D call. The V gene's germline CDR1 is MNHEY and CDR2 SVGAGI. The CDR3 has 15 amino acids. The V end lost 4 bases, the J end lost 3 bases, and 13 bases lay between the germline ends. The CDR3 spells CASSSRMGINQPQHF. DNA for the CDR3: TGTGCCAGCAGTTCCCGGATGGGCATCAATCAGCCCCAGCATTTT.

V is TRBV11-2 and J is TRBJ2-5, with 8 bases aligning to TRBD1. J gave up 5 bases and V 1 base, and 0 bases lay outside the gene matches. CDR3 length equals 13 residues. Germline V lookup: CDR1 SGHAT, CDR2 FQNNGV. This chain's CDR3 is CASSLGQGETQYF. Written as DNA, the CDR3 is TGTGCCAGCAGCTTAGGACAGGGGGAGACCCAGTACTTC.

The chain has TRBV27 and TRBJ1-2, with 7 bases matching TRBD1. V lost 1 base, J lost 7 bases, and 3 bases stayed unmatched. CDR3 length equals 13 residues. CDR1 is MNHEY and CDR2 is SMNVEV in the germline V gene (reference sequence). In nucleotides, the CDR3 is TGTGCCAGCAGTTTATTTGCAGGGGGTGGCTACACCTTC. Translation gives CASSLFAGGGYTF.

This rearrangement joins TRBV14 to TRBJ1-4; 7 bases fit TRBD1. Germline V CDR1 and CDR2: SGHDN, FVKESK. With 4 bases clipped from V and 4 bases from J, the junction kept 3 bases outside the gene matches. This CDR3 has 14 amino acids. The CDR3 protein is CASSLGTVNEKLFF. Here the CDR3 DNA reads TGTGCCAGCAGCCTGGGGACAGTTAATGAAAAACTGTTTTTT.

This clone is a singleton in its sample. V usage is TRBV27 and J usage is TRBJ2-3, with D possibly matching TRBD2 (7 bases). CDR3 length: 14 residues. V lost 7 bases and J lost 2, with 13 bases in between. Germline V gives CDR1 MNHEY, CDR2 SMNVEV (reference sequence). The CDR3 nucleotides read TGTGCCAGCAAGTGGGGGGGGCCCACAGATACGCAGTATTTT. Translating it yields CASKWGGPTDTQYF.

The table lists this clone with a count of one. The chain has TRBV5-1 and TRBJ2-3; the match to TRBD2 covers 10 bases. Trimming at V came to 0 bases and at J to 2 bases, leaving 3 bases not matched to a gene. The CDR3 consists of 16 residues. The V gene's germline CDR1 is SGHRS and CDR2 YFSETQ. This CDR3 reads CASSLELAGDTDTQYF. The CDR3 coding sequence is TGCGCCAGCAGCTTGGAGCTAGCGGGGGACACAGATACGCAGTATTTT.

The V and J genes are TRBV11-3 and TRBJ2-1, with 9 bases that match TRBD1. Trimming at V came to 5 bases and at J to 7 bases, leaving 6 bases not matched to a gene. CDR3 length: 14 residues. CDR1 and CDR2 from the germline V gene are SGHNT and YENEEA. Written as DNA, the CDR3 is TGTGCCAGCAGCGTAAGACAGGGGGGGAATGAGCAGTTCTTC. This encodes CASSVRQGGNEQFF.

The CDR3 loop reads CASNLVGATNEKLFF. The CDR3 coding sequence is TGTGCCAGCAACCTGGTAGGAGCAACTAATGAAAAACTGTTTTTT. The rearrangement joins TRBV28 to TRBJ1-4, with unresolved D. This CDR3 has 15 residues. Trimming took 7 bases from V and 0 from J, leaving 12 bases between them. Per germline, CDR1 MDHEN and CDR2 SYDVKM.